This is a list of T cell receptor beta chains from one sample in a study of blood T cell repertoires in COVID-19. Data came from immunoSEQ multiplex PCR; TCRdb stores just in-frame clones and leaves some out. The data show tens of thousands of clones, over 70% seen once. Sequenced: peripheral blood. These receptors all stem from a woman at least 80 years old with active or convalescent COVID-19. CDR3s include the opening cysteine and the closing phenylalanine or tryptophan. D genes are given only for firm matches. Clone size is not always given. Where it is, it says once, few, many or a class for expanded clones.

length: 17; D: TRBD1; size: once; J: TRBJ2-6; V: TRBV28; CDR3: CASRDTHTGAGANVLTF; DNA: TGTGCCAGCCGAGATACCCACACAGGGGCTGGGGCCAACGTCCTGACTTTC
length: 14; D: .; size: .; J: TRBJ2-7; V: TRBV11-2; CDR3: CASSLSTGPYEQYF; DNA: TGTGCCAGCAGCTTAAGCACAGGCCCCTACGAGCAGTACTTC
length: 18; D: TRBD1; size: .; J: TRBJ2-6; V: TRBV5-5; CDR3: CASSGRPGQGSGANVLTF; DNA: TGTGCCAGCAGCGGACGGCCGGGACAGGGGTCCGGGGCCAACGTCCTGACTTTC
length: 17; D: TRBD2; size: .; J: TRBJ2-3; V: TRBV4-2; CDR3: CASSQNSLAGNTDTQYF; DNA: TGTGCCAGCAGCCAAAACTCCCTAGCGGGAAACACAGATACGCAGTATTTT
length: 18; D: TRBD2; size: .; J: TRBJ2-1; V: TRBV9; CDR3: CASSVSTGTSGRGNEQFF; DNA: TGTGCCAGCAGCGTGTCGACCGGGACTAGCGGGAGGGGGAATGAGCAGTTCTTC
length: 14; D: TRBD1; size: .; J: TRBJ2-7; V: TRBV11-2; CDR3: CASSPRDSSYEQYF; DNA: TGTGCCAGCAGCCCACGGGACAGCTCCTACGAGCAGTACTTC
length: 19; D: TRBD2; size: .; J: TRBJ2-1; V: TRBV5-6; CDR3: CASTRTGGATSGSIGEQFF; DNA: TGTGCCAGCACTAGAACCGGGGGCGCAACTAGCGGGAGTATCGGTGAGCAGTTCTTC
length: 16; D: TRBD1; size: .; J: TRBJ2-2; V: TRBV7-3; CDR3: CASSTDRGRGTGELFF; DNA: TGTGCCAGCAGCACAGACAGGGGAAGAGGCACCGGGGAGCTGTTTTTT
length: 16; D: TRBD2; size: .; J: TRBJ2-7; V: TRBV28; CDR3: CASSLPIAGASYEQYF; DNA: TGTGCCAGCAGTTTACCTATAGCGGGGGCCTCCTACGAGCAGTACTTC
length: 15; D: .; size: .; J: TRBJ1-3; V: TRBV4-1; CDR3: CASSQGTGSGNTIYF; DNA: TGCGCCAGCAGCCAAGGTACAGGGTCCGGAAACACCATATATTTT
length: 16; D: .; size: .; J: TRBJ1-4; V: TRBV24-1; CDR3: CATSDPKSATNEKLFF; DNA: TGTGCCACCAGTGACCCAAAGAGTGCAACTAATGAAAAACTGTTTTTT
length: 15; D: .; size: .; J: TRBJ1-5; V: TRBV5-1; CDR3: CASSSDGQINQPQHF; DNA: TGCGCCAGCAGCTCCGACGGACAGATCAATCAGCCCCAGCATTTT
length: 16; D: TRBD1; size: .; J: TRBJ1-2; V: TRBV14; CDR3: CASSQYTGTGSYGYTF; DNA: TGTGCCAGCAGCCAATATACCGGGACAGGGTCCTATGGCTACACCTTC
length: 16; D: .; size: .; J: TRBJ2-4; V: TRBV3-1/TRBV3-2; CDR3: CASSPGGVLAKNIQYF; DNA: TGTGCCAGCAGCCCTGGAGGAGTTCTAGCCAAAAACATTCAGTACTTC
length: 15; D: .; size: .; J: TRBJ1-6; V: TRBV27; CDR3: CASSPEGEGNSPLHF; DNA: TGTGCCAGCAGTCCCGAGGGGGAGGGGAATTCACCCCTCCACTTT
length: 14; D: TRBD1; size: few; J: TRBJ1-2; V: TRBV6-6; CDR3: CASSPGRGLSGYTF; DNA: TGTGCCAGCAGTCCGGGTAGGGGGCTGAGTGGCTACACCTTC
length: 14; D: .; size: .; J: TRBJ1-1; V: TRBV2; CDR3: CASRHRYMNTEAFF; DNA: TGTGCCAGCAGGCACAGATATATGAACACTGAAGCTTTCTTT
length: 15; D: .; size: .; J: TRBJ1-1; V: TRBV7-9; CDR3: CASSSPSGQNTEAFF; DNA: TGTGCCAGCAGCAGCCCCTCCGGACAGAACACTGAAGCTTTCTTT
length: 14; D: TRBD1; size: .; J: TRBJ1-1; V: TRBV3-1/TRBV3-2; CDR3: CASSQGRGLAEAFF; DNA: TGTGCCAGCAGCCAAGGCAGGGGGCTAGCGGAAGCTTTCTTT
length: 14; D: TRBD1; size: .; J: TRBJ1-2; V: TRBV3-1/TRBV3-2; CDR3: CASSLRGQEYGYTF; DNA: TGTGCCAGCAGCCTCCGCGGACAGGAGTATGGCTACACCTTC
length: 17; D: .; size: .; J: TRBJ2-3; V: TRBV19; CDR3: CASSRLDTRASTDTQYF; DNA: TGTGCCAGTAGTAGGTTAGACACCCGTGCTAGCACAGATACGCAGTATTTT
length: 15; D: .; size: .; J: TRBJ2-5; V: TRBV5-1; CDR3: CASTIGGVVKETQYF; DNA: TGCGCCAGCACAATCGGAGGGGTAGTAAAAGAGACCCAGTACTTC
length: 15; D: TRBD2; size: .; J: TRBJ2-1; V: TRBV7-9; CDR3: CASSFIAGGGNEQFF; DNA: TGTGCCAGCAGCTTCATAGCGGGAGGAGGTAATGAGCAGTTCTTC
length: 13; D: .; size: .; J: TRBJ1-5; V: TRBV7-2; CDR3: CASSGRGGQPQHF; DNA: TGTGCCAGCAGCGGGAGAGGAGGGCAGCCCCAGCATTTT
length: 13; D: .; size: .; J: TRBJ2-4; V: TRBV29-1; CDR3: CSVERVDQNIQYF; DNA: TGCAGCGTTGAACGGGTTGACCAAAACATTCAGTACTTC
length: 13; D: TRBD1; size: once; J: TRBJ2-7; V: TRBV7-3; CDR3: CASSLDREGEQYF; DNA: TGTGCCAGCAGCTTAGACAGGGAAGGCGAGCAGTACTTC
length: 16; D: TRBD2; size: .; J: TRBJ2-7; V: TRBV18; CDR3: CASSLGTSGDIYEQYF; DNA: TGTGCCAGCTCTCTTGGGACTAGCGGCGATATCTACGAGCAGTACTTC
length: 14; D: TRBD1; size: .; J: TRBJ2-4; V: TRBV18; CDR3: CASSKPGQGNIQYF; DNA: TGTGCCAGCTCAAAACCGGGACAGGGAAACATTCAGTACTTC
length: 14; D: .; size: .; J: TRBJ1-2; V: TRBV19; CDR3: CASIGGGRDYGYTF; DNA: TGTGCCAGTATTGGAGGTGGCAGAGACTATGGCTACACCTTC
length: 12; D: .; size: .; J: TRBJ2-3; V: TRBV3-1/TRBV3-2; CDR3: CASSQGADTQYF; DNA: TGTGCCAGCAGCCAAGGCGCAGATACGCAGTATTTT
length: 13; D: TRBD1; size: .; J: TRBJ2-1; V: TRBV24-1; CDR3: CATSKGGLNEQFF; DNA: TGTGCCACCAGTAAAGGGGGCCTGAATGAGCAGTTCTTC
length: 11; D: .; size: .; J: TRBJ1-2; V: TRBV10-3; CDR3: CASTANYGYTF; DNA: TGTGCCAGCACTGCTAACTATGGCTACACCTTC
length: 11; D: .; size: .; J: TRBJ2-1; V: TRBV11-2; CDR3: CASSLAREQFF; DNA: TGTGCCAGCAGCTTAGCGAGGGAGCAGTTCTTC
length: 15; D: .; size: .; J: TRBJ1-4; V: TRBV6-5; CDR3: CASSYGAGDNEKLFF; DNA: TGTGCCAGCAGTTATGGGGCAGGTGATAATGAAAAACTGTTTTTT
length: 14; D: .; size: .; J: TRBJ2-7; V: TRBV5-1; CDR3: CASSQRLQSYEQYF; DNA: TGCGCCAGCAGCCAACGACTGCAATCCTACGAGCAGTACTTC
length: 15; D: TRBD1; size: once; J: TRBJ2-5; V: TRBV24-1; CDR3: CATSALQGSQETQYF; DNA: TGTGCCACCAGTGCCCTACAGGGGTCCCAAGAGACCCAGTACTTC
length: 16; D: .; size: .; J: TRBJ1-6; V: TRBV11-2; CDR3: CASRLPGGGSNSPLHF; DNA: TGTGCCAGCAGGTTACCGGGCGGAGGGAGTAATTCACCCCTCCACTTT
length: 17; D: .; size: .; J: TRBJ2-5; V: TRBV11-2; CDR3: CASSLRRDSQLQETQYF; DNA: TGTGCCAGCAGCTTAAGGCGGGACTCCCAACTCCAAGAGACCCAGTACTTC
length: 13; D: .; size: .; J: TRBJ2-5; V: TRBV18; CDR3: CASSPPSQETQYF; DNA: TGTGCCAGCTCACCACCTTCTCAGGAGACCCAGTACTTC
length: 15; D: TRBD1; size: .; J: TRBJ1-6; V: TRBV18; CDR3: CASSPETGGSSPLHF; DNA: TGTGCCAGCTCGCCGGAGACAGGGGGAAGTTCACCCCTCCACTTT
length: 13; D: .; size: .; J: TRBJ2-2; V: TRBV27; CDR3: CASSLEHTGELFF; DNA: TGTGCCAGCAGTTTGGAGCACACCGGGGAGCTGTTTTTT
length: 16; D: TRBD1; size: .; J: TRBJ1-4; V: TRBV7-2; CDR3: CASSPIEGTGREKLFF; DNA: TGTGCCAGCAGTCCGATCGAAGGGACAGGGCGTGAAAAACTGTTTTTT